What follows are 26 T cell receptor beta chains derived from one specimen sequenced in a study of blood T cells in healthy people across ages. A J-beta primer mix and a sample-barcoded 5' primer were used in a second PCR of about 7 to 12 cycles. TCRdb ran MiXCR on the 5' RACE reads and lists one entry per CDR3 protein. In the table there are 1.5 million to 2 million distinct CDR3 sequences, roughly 27% of which are singletons. Sequenced: blood. These receptors all stem from a woman aged 25-40 years in good health.

This clonotype appeared once. V is TRBV2 and J is TRBJ1-5; D remains ambiguous. This CDR3 is built from 15 residues. V was shortened by 5 bases and J by 0 bases, with 11 bases between the two germline ends. Per germline, CDR1 SNHLY and CDR2 FYNNEI. As DNA, the CDR3 is TGTGCCAGCAGTCAGGACGCCACTAGCAATCAGCCCCAGCATTTT. As protein: CASSQDATSNQPQHF.

This clonotype occurred a few times. The chain couples TRBV5-6 to TRBJ2-4; 10 bases line up with TRBD1. The CDR3 loop spans 15 amino acids. The germline CDR1 and CDR2 sequences are SGHDT and YYEEEE. V shed 4 bases and J 4 bases; nucleotides not matched to a gene: 5. The CDR3 protein is CASSPMGQGKNIQYF. CDR3 nucleotide sequence: TGTGCCAGCAGCCCCATGGGACAGGGGAAAAACATTCAGTACTTC.

In DNA form, the CDR3 reads TGTGCCAGCAGCTTAGAGGCGACAGCAACTTACGAGCAGTACTTC. It specifies CASSLEATATYEQYF. The rearrangement links TRBV11-2 to TRBJ2-7; D possibly corresponds to TRBD1 (5 bases). With 0 bases removed from V and 4 bases from J, the gap between germline ends came to 13 bases. The CDR3 consists of 15 residues. CDR1 SGHAT and CDR2 FQNNGV come from the germline V gene. The full variable domain, rest sourced from reference TRBV11-2 and TRBJ2-7, is EAGVAQSPRYKIIEKRQSVAFWCNPISGHATLYWYQQILGQGPKLLIQFQNNGVVDDSQLPKDRFSAERLKGVDSTLKIQPAKLEDSAVYLCASSLEATATYEQYFGPGTRLTVT.

The CDR3 nucleotides are TGTGCCAGCAGCTCACAAGCTGACAGGTCGCGTTACGAGCAGTACTTC. Translated: CASSSQADRSRYEQYF. The J gene is TRBJ2-7, the V gene TRBV11-2, with D perhaps matching TRBD1 (6 bases). CDR1 and CDR2 (germline): SGHAT, FQNNGV. Trimming took 4 bases from V and 4 from J, leaving 20 bases between them. The CDR3 is 16 residues long. Together with reference TRBV11-2 and TRBJ2-7, the CDR3 gives the full variable domain: EAGVAQSPRYKIIEKRQSVAFWCNPISGHATLYWYQQILGQGPKLLIQFQNNGVVDDSQLPKDRFSAERLKGVDSTLKIQPAKLEDSAVYLCASSSQADRSRYEQYFGPGTRLTVT.

There are a few counts of this clonotype. The rearrangement links TRBV12-3 or TRBV12-4 to TRBJ2-5; D unclear. Between the trimmed V and J ends, which lost 4 bases and 0 bases, there was a span of 9 bases. This CDR3 is 14 amino acids long. CDR3 protein: CASSWAVHQETQYF. CDR3 nucleotide sequence: TGTGCCAGCAGTTGGGCAGTCCACCAAGAGACCCAGTACTTC.

The chain is built from TRBV21-1 and TRBJ1-3. TRBV21-1 is classified as a pseudogene. This CDR3 is 11 amino acids long. The CDR3 coding sequence is TGTGCCAGCAGCCCTGGAAGCACCATATATTTT. Translating gives CASSPGSTIYF.

Ten or more counts support this clonotype. This rearrangement joins TRBV7-2 to TRBJ2-1; 11 nucleotides match TRBD2. Germline assignment: CDR1 SGHTA and CDR2 FQGNSA. The CDR3 length is 15 residues. Trimming at V came to 1 base and at J to 6 bases, leaving 2 bases not matched to a gene. In DNA form, the CDR3 reads TGTGCCAGCAGCTTAGATAGCGGGGGGGCCAATGAGCAGTTCTTC. Its protein is CASSLDSGGANEQFF.

This clonotype has just a few counts. This clone may be a read error of a much larger clone one base away. The rearrangement links TRBV5-6 to TRBJ2-1, with no clear D. The V and J ends lost 6 bases and 0 bases respectively, with 16 bases between them. The CDR3 is 16 amino acids. Germline V CDR1 and CDR2: SGHDT, YYEEEE. The CDR3 bases are TGTGCCAGCAACCCGGCTGGGATATTCTCCTACAATGAGCAGTTCTTC. Its protein is CASNPAGIFSYNEQFF.

This clonotype has a handful of counts. The chain recombines TRBV10-3 with TRBJ2-5; 14 nucleotides match TRBD2. The germline CDR1 and CDR2 sequences are ENHRY and SYGVKD. This CDR3 region has 15 residues. Trimming removed 10 bases from V and 1 base from J; junction bases left unmatched: 5. The CDR3 protein is CATRGTSGGQETQYF. DNA of the CDR3: TGTGCCACCCGGGGGACTAGCGGGGGCCAAGAGACCCAGTACTTC.

V gene TRBV30 combines with J gene TRBJ2-2, with 8 bases fitting TRBD2. Germline CDR1 is GTSNPN and CDR2 is SVGIG (reference sequence). The length of the CDR3 is 15 residues. Losses at the gene ends were 4 bases for V and 0 bases for J; bases not matched to a gene: 4. This CDR3 is CAWILSGANTGELFF. As DNA, the CDR3 is TGTGCCTGGATTCTTAGCGGGGCGAACACCGGGGAGCTGTTTTTT.

This clonotype has a handful of counts. V usage is TRBV15 and J usage is TRBJ1-5; D perhaps matches TRBD1 (5 bases). Germline CDR1 is LNHNV and CDR2 is YYDKDF (reference sequence). V lost 1 base and J lost 4, with 8 bases in between. The CDR3 loop spans 14 amino acids. CDR3 loop: CATSRGGGNQPQHF. DNA of the CDR3: TGTGCCACCAGCAGAGGGGGCGGGAATCAGCCCCAGCATTTT.

The gene calls are TRBV7-9 and TRBJ2-1; 15 nucleotides line up with TRBD2. With V trimmed by 0 bases and J by 10 bases, 10 bases remained unmatched. From germline, CDR1 is SEHNR and CDR2 FQNEAQ (reference sequence). The CDR3 runs to 18 residues. The CDR3 loop reads CASSLAKWTSGGAEEQFF. As DNA, the CDR3 is TGTGCCAGCAGCTTAGCGAAATGGACTAGCGGGGGGGCCGAGGAGCAGTTCTTC.

This clonotype was observed a few times. The chain couples TRBV24-1 to TRBJ2-1; no clear D. Trimming removed 0 bases at V and 7 bases at J, with 6 bases between. CDR3 length equals 13 residues. Germline CDR1 reads KGHDR; CDR2 reads SFDVKD. CDR3 region: CATSDLRWNEQFF. For the CDR3, the DNA is TGTGCCACCAGTGATTTGCGGTGGAATGAGCAGTTCTTC.

Comment on this clonotype: A much larger clonotype is one base distant, so this may be a read error. The final CDR3 position lacks the conserved phenylalanine or tryptophan, pointing to a likely read error. The chain links TRBV12-5 to TRBJ2-4, with D uncertain. The DNA end is a closer match to TRBJ2-7, so the J assignment may be wrong. The length of the CDR3 is 11 residues. Germline V lookup: CDR1 LGHNT, CDR2 FRNRAP. The CDR3, as DNA: TGTGCTAGTGGACTAAACAGCGAGCAGTACTGC. Translating gives CASGLNSEQYC.

The table lists this clonotype with a few counts. The chain employs TRBV2 and TRBJ2-3; 8 nucleotides align to TRBD2. V trimming: 4 bases; J trimming: 6 bases; junction bases outside the gene matches: 12. CDR1 and CDR2 (germline): SNHLY, FYNNEI. This CDR3 has 16 amino acids. In nucleotides, the CDR3 is TGTGCCAGCAGTGCTCCAGCGGGGGCCCACGCTGATACGCAGTATTTT. It translates to CASSAPAGAHADTQYF.

Worth noting for this clonotype: At one end, the junction sequence differs from germline, possibly due to a read error. V and J are TRBV20-1 and TRBJ2-2, with a tentative D call TRBD2 (5 bases). The V gene's germline CDR1 is DFQATT and CDR2 SNEGSKA (reference sequence). The CDR3 contains 12 residues. The CDR3 sequence: CSALPYTGERFF. Written as DNA, the CDR3 is TGCAGTGCTTTGCCTTACACCGGGGAGCGGTTTTTT.

V usage is TRBV24-1 and J usage is TRBJ2-1, with TRBD1 matching over 8 bases. Per the germline V gene, CDR1 is KGHDR and CDR2 is SFDVKD. J gave up 8 bases and V 7 bases, and 9 bases lay outside the gene matches. The CDR3 is 14 residues long. This CDR3 reads CATSDPQGADEQFF. The DNA for the CDR3 is TGTGCCACCAGCGACCCCCAGGGGGCCGATGAGCAGTTCTTC.

This clonotype was counted a few times. This chain links TRBV5-1 with TRBJ1-1; the match to TRBD1 covers 7 bases. The V gene end was trimmed by 3 bases and the J gene end by 1 base; junction bases not matched to a gene: 9. Per the germline V gene, CDR1 is SGHRS and CDR2 is YFSETQ. CDR3 length: 16 residues. CDR3 DNA sequence: TGCGCCAGCAGCTCTCGACAGGGCGCTGGGAACACTGAAGCTTTCTTT. Its protein product is CASSSRQGAGNTEAFF. The full variable domain, in which reference TRBV5-1 and TRBJ1-1 provide the parts outside the CDR3, is KAGVTQTPRYLIKTRGQQVTLSCSPISGHRSVSWYQQTPGQGLQFLFEYFSETQRNKGNFPGRFSGRQFSNSRSEMNVSTLELGDSALYLCASSSRQGAGNTEAFFGQGTRLTVV.

The sample holds many counts of this clonotype. The rearrangement uses TRBV12-3 or TRBV12-4 and TRBJ2-5; 7 nucleotides match TRBD1. This CDR3 spans 13 amino acids. V lost 5 bases to trimming and J lost 4 bases; unmatched junction nucleotides: 4. In nucleotides, the CDR3 is TGTGCCAGCAGTGCATACAGGGGAGAGACCCAGTACTTC. As protein: CASSAYRGETQYF.

This clonotype occurred a few times. The chain has TRBV6-1 and TRBJ2-1, with D tentatively TRBD2 (5 bases). The V and J ends lost 6 bases and 0 bases respectively, with 18 bases between them. The V gene's germline CDR1 is MNHNS and CDR2 SASEGT. The CDR3 is made up of 17 amino acids. As DNA, the CDR3 is TGTGCCAGCAGCCCCTACACTTCCCGGGGCTCCTACAATGAGCAGTTCTTC. Residues: CASSPYTSRGSYNEQFF.

The chain is built from TRBV7-7 and TRBJ2-7, with D perhaps TRBD1 or TRBD2 (5 bases each). Germline V gene data show CDR1 as SSHAT and CDR2 as FNYEAQ (reference sequence). With 4 bases removed from V and 7 bases from J, the gap between germline ends came to 17 bases. This CDR3 region has 14 residues. In DNA form, the CDR3 reads TGTGCCAGCAGCTCCTCCGGGACGGACAATGAGCAGTACTTC. It yields the protein CASSSSGTDNEQYF.

This clonotype was picked up a small number of times. This chain links TRBV20-1 with TRBJ1-2; D not certain. There are 13 residues in the CDR3. Looked up from germline, CDR1 is DFQATT and CDR2 is SNEGSKA (reference sequence). V was shortened by 3 bases and J by 9 bases, with 17 bases between the two germline ends. The CDR3 nucleotides are TGCAGTGCTAGCCCTGGCTCGATTTCGAGCTACACCTTC. Its translation is CSASPGSISSYTF.

This clonotype appeared many times. The chain couples TRBV12-3 or TRBV12-4 to TRBJ2-7; D possibly corresponds to TRBD1 (6 bases). The V end was cut by 4 bases, the J end by 3 bases, with 13 bases between. CDR3 length equals 14 residues. For the CDR3, the DNA is TGTGCCAGCAGTTCCCGGACAGCGCACTACGAGCAGTACTTC. Translation: CASSSRTAHYEQYF.

This clonotype was seen many times. The gene calls are TRBV7-3 and TRBJ2-3; 7 nucleotides line up with TRBD2. The CDR3 consists of 16 residues. V lost 4 bases and J lost 0; bases outside the gene matches: 7. CDR1 SGHTA and CDR2 FQGTGA come from the germline V gene. DNA for the CDR3: TGTGCCAGCAGCTCGCGGGGGACCCTAAGCACAGATACGCAGTATTTT. Its translation is CASSSRGTLSTDTQYF.

This clonotype was observed a handful of times. The chain is built from TRBV7-3 and TRBJ2-5, with 7 bases aligning to TRBD1. Germline lookup yields CDR1 SGHTA and CDR2 FQGTGA. After removal of 4 bases from V and 2 bases from J, the junction contained 13 bases not matched to a gene. The CDR3 is 17 residues long. CDR3 sequence (DNA): TGTGCCAGCAGCTCGGGCAGGGGGTTGGGGTTGCAAGAGACCCAGTACTTC. Its protein is CASSSGRGLGLQETQYF.

The table lists this clonotype with a count of one. The rearrangement links TRBV9 to TRBJ1-6; no definite D call. The CDR3 is 12 amino acids. Looked up from germline, CDR1 is SGDLS and CDR2 is YYNGEE. Deletions cut 10 bases from V and 7 bases from J, with 12 bases between. CDR3 residues: CACSNPNSPLHF. In nucleotides, the CDR3 is TGTGCCTGTAGCAACCCCAATTCACCCCTCCACTTT.